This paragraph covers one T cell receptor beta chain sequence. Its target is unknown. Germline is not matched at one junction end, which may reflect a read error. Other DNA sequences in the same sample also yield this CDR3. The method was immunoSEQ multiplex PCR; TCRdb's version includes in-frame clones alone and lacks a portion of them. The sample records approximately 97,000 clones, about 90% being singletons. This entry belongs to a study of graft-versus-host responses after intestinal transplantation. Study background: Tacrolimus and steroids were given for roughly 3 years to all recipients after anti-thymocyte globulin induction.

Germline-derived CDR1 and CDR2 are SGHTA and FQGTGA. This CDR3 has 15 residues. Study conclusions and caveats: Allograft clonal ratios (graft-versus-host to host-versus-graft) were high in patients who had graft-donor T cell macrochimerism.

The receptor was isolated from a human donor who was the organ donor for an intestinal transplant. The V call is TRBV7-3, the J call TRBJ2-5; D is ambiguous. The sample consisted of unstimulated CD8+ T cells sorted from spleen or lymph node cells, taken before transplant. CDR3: CASSLTAEPEETQYF. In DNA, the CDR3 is TGTGCCAGCAGCCTAACGGCGGAACCCGAAGAGACCCAGTACTTC. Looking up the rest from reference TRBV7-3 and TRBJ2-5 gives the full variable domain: GAGVSQTPSNKVTEKGKYVELRCDPISGHTALYWYRQSLGQGPEFLIYFQGTGAADDSGLPNDRFFAVRPEGSVSTLKIQRTERGDSAVYLCASSLTAEPEETQYFGPGTRLLVL.